The entry that follows covers one T cell receptor beta chain sequence. What antigen it recognizes has not been identified. Within one base of it there is no much larger clone, and no base qualities were kept. The sample originates from a study of cytomegalovirus exposure and HLA in healthy donors (dated by TCRdb to about 2017). With respect to the entire study: An earlier analysis of several hundred of the donors reported 250 to 300 Gb of sequence data and 117 million unique TCR beta sequences from 150 million to 200 million T cells. Among a few hundred genotyped donors of the cohort, an average of about 240,000 unique TCR beta nucleotide sequences were sequenced per donor, roughly a sixth of them non-productive. An earlier analysis of around 580 of the donors used high-throughput TCR beta sequencing to judge whether each TCR beta V gene segment behaved as functional or pseudogenic. Rather than using new phenotypic data, the later analysis identified candidate immune exposures from TCR beta sequences and from how often those sequences occurred across donors. The number of typed donors differed by locus: roughly 629-640 for A, B, C, DRB1 and DQB1; approximately 520 for DQA1; approximately 600 for DPA1; and some 470 for DPB1. The study was designed to test whether signatures of past pathogen exposure could be identified by cataloging public T cell receptors. To study patterns of TCR occurrence, a later analysis re-analyzed previously published TCR beta repertoires from around 700 donors and added high-resolution HLA genotyping. Besides the first cohort of roughly 660 subjects, a separate validation cohort made up of around 120 different subjects was used. The study used immunosequencing to profile the T cell repertoires of 666 subjects and linked those repertoires to cytomegalovirus serostatus. Of the approximately 400 genotyped donors, more than 75% were placed in the genetic ancestry cluster associated with self-reported Caucasian donors. Roughly five DR-DQ haplotypes were handled as single units for association and clustering, since linkage in the cohort was strong. To predict cytomegalovirus infection status, the study combined high-throughput TCR immunosequencing, statistical association of individual TCRs with disease status, and machine learning. In a later genetic analysis, genome-wide SNP genotypes for 398 of the 666 donors were used, and that subset was treated as a discovery cohort. All discovery cohort repertoires had been generated on a single sequencing platform. HLA typing included class I and class II loci at four-digit resolution. An early release covering roughly 600 HLA-typed donors comprised about 310 gigabases of sequencing data and approximately 80 million unique TCR sequences. Donor age, sex, ethnicity and CMV serostatus were compiled alongside the repertoire data.

In total, 500 to 700 healthy bone marrow donors made up the cohort. At the time of sampling, all cohort members were nominally healthy, though unrecorded immune exposures were likely present. The donor was CMV seronegative and belonged to the group of 350 to 400 seronegative cohort members. Each donor provided a peripheral blood sample, and peripheral blood mononuclear cells were used for TCR beta sequencing. The Qiagen DNeasy Blood Extraction Kit was used to extract genomic DNA from the blood cell samples. From V the trimming removes 6 bases and from J it removes 3 bases, while the gene matches leave 10 bases of the junction unaccounted for. Including cysteine and phenylalanine, the CDR3 has 15 amino acids. Only the CDR3 DNA is retained, 45 bases long and in frame from the first base. As encoded in the germline V gene (reference sequence), CDR1 is LNHDA while CDR2 is SQIVND. The method was the immunoSEQ multiplex PCR assay. For the multiplex PCR, a mixture combining 60 forward primers for TCR Vbeta segments and 13 reverse primers for TCR Jbeta segments was used. Amplification of the CDR3 region of rearranged TCR beta genes was performed with a multiplex PCR assay on genomic DNA. Amplified TCR beta libraries were sequenced as 87-base-pair reads on the Illumina HiSeq System. Regarding the original processing steps: In a later analysis, around 80 million unique TCR beta chains were counted across the 500 to 850 repertoires, and around 10 million of these chains were shared by at least two donors. Raw reads were error-corrected and collapsed into unique sequences by a nearest-neighbor algorithm in which closely related sequences were merged to remove PCR and sequencing errors. Alignment of CDR3 sequences to IMGT reference sequences was used to assign V, D and J gene segments. Each retained sequence needed at least a six-nucleotide match to both a V gene segment and a J gene segment. Rearrangements were classified as productive when the CDR3 lacked stop codons and remained in frame with V and J, and all other rearrangements were classified as non-productive. CDR3 was defined according to IMGT convention as the region running from the second conserved V-encoded cysteine to the conserved J-encoded phenylalanine. Sequences without an unambiguous match to a single V gene segment were excluded from the earlier analysis of 450 to 650 of the donors. In an earlier analysis of several hundred of the donors, V segments were called functional above 56.7% productive rearrangements and were called segregating when the between-donor standard deviation exceeded 5%. To diagnose cytomegalovirus status from the catalog of TCR beta chain sequences, a statistical classification framework was built. In a later analysis, V and J genes were assigned by comparing TCR nucleotide sequences against IMGT/GENE-DB human TR gene sequences. A later analysis assigned CDR3 sequences and most-parsimonious VDJ recombination scenarios with the TCRdist pipeline. In a later analysis, every TCR beta chain was defined by the combination of its CDR3 amino acid sequence and its V-gene family, and reads without a unique V-gene family were dropped. In a later analysis, 500 to 700 highly shared, low-generation-probability nucleotide sequences were removed to address suspected cross-contamination and a sequencing artifact. For each public chain, a later analysis derived a clonal expansion index from normalized ranks of inferred template counts within each repertoire. In a later analysis, generation probabilities were computed with a VDJ recombination model fitted to out-of-frame rearrangements, and the resulting probabilities were checked against IGoR. Hypergeometric tests were used in a later analysis to score TCR-TCR, TCR-HLA and TCR-CMV co-occurrence, with a repertoire-size bias correction applied to the TCR pairs. To estimate false discovery rates, a later analysis permuted the HLA or CMV assignments 20 times. In a later analysis, co-occurring TCRs were grouped with DBSCAN, and TCRdist sequence similarity was added when clustering was performed within HLA-allele-positive subsets. Co-occurrence clustering excluded repertoires with fewer than 30,000 or more than 120,000 public chains, plus five with anomalous nucleotide sharing. TCRdb provides this immuneACCESS table in a form limited to in-frame rearrangements. Some clones are lacking; in checked studies, under half of them reflect an unresolved V gene, and why the rest are absent is not known. The V and J calls and clone size come from that table; D and trimming were worked out from the DNA. The sample table contains about 150,000 clones; only one count was recorded for about 83% of them. About 4% of the sample is in the top ten clones.

Here is what the overall study found, with its caveats: In a later analysis, around 15,000 TCR beta sequences were associated with specific HLA alleles at a false discovery rate of 0.05. In both the original and validation cohorts, the classifier was reported to diagnose cytomegalovirus status with high specificity and sensitivity. Because the 87-base-pair reads could not distinguish some IMGT-functional V segments, including TRBV6-2 and TRBV6-3, those segments were excluded. CMV serostatus was the only immune exposure information available for the cohort. Three of the identified cytomegalovirus-associated TCR beta chains were confirmed in vitro to be specific for cytomegalovirus antigens. The sequencing pipeline was judged likely to have produced a cluster of highly shared sequence variants as a technical artifact. A further reported finding was that TCR beta sequences accurately predicted the HLA-A and HLA-B alleles for most subjects in the first cohort. The earlier analysis of fewer than 750 of the donors excluded some 15 rarely observed V segments, including chromosome 9 orphons, because counts were too low. According to a later genetic analysis, donors in an Asian-associated ancestry cluster had fewer N-insertions in productive TCRs than the approximately 700-donor mean. In an earlier analysis of over 550 of the donors, most TCR beta V segments were observed in productive rearrangements about 90% or about 30% of the time, broadly matching IMGT annotations. The presence/absence analyses assumed that sequencing depth was roughly uniform across donors, and that assumption may not be true. A later genetic analysis associated a missense DCLRE1C variant with V-gene and J-gene trimming of TCR beta chains, and an independent cohort replicated the association. Several of the top co-occurrence clusters appeared to be linked to parvovirus B19, influenza, CMV and Epstein-Barr virus, according to a later analysis. In a later analysis, HLA-associated TCR beta chains showed more clonal expansion and lower generation probabilities than non-associated chains that were equally common. A total of 150 to 200 TCR beta chains were listed by the study as associated with cytomegalovirus. Most TCR sequences were observed very rarely across donors, whereas some public TCRs were present in many individuals. Correlated functional status among segregating V segments might be attributable to linkage disequilibrium, but an unknown experimental factor could not be ruled out. In a later analysis, the rate of TCR association differed among HLA loci, with DRB1 alleles having the most associated TCRs and HLA-C alleles having the fewest. Because some donors lacked HLA typing at each locus, the association tests relied only on the typed subset. The authors suggested that the approach could potentially be extended to other disease states and immunological phenotypes. In a later analysis, most CMV-associated TCR beta chains were found to appear HLA-restricted, with HLA associations seemingly driven largely by CMV exposure. In this cohort, only TCR beta chains were sequenced, and detectable features were limited by the absence of alpha or paired-chain data. When HLA alleles, especially DR and DQ, strongly co-occurred, attributing TCR associations to individual alleles was difficult.

Sequencing was done on a sample of PBMCs. This chain is built from TRBV19 and TRBJ2-7; 8 bases in the middle match TRBD1. The sequence was collected from a middle-aged woman in good health and CMV-seronegative. At the DNA level, the sequence is TGTGCCAGTAGCCCAGCAGGGGGCGCCTTCTACGAGCAGTACTTC. It is translated as CASSPAGGAFYEQYF.